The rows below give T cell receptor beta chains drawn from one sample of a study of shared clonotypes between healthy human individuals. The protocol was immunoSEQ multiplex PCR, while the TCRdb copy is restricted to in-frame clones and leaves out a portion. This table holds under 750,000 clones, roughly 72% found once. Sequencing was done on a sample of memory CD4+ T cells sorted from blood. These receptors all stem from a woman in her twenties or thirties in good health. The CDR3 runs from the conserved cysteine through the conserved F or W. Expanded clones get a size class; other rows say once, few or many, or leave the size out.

CASSFDGSGVTDTQYF | few | TRBJ2-3 | TRBV7-2 | 16
CAISRQPLTEQYF | . | TRBJ2-7 | TRBV6-1 | 13
CASSFYGPALEQYF | once | TRBJ2-7 | TRBV5-4 | 14
CASSPPRRAEQYF | . | TRBJ2-7 | TRBV18 | 13
CASSQDLGQRQAYEQYF | once | TRBJ2-7 | TRBV4-1 | 17
CASSLNKDSSSYF | . | TRBJ2-4 | TRBV27 | 13
CASSPNGQGETQYF | . | TRBJ2-5 | TRBV18 | 14
CASMRDTQREQYF | . | TRBJ2-7 | TRBV6-1 | 13
CASRGAGDSETQYF | . | TRBJ2-5 | TRBV5-1 | 14
CASSPDKNTEAFF | . | TRBJ1-1 | TRBV18 | 13
CASTPRQGVHEQYF | few | TRBJ2-7 | TRBV19 | 14
CASSLSRDRGQKLFF | . | TRBJ1-4 | TRBV18 | 15
CASSLLQFGTGDLYVRNEKLFF | . | TRBJ1-4 | TRBV28 | 22
CASSEALQGQGHGYTF | . | TRBJ1-2 | TRBV6-1 | 16
CATSRDLGENTEAFF | . | TRBJ1-1 | TRBV15 | 15
CASSSAFGTGTRGTEAFF | . | TRBJ1-1 | TRBV27 | 18
CASSPMTGRAPDTQYF | many | TRBJ2-3 | TRBV18 | 16
CAHAQGPSGNTIYF | . | TRBJ1-3 | TRBV28 | 14
CASTNGYNEQFF | . | TRBJ2-1 | TRBV19 | 12
CASRDPGQRGYTF | . | TRBJ1-2 | TRBV27 | 13
CASSLTGDRQPQHF | . | TRBJ1-5 | TRBV28 | 14
CASSAGIASYEQYF | few | TRBJ2-7 | TRBV6-1 | 14
CASSQDIAQGTGYTF | once | TRBJ1-2 | TRBV4-1 | 15
CASSGGQGKGYTF | few | TRBJ1-2 | TRBV5-5 | 13
CAIESGGDEQYF | few | TRBJ2-7 | TRBV10-3 | 12
CAWSTRPTGELFF | few | TRBJ2-2 | TRBV30 | 13
CASRTGTETYEQYF | . | TRBJ2-7 | TRBV5-1 | 14
CASSQGTWGTGELFF | . | TRBJ2-2 | TRBV11-3 | 15
CSVEVFQETQYF | . | TRBJ2-5 | TRBV29-1 | 12
CASSPRSSGANVLTF | . | TRBJ2-6 | TRBV11-1 | 15
CASSLGSGDYGYTF | few | TRBJ1-2 | TRBV7-6 | 14
CASSLRAGAPPGEQYF | . | TRBJ2-7 | TRBV9 | 16
CASSRGPRTDTQYF | . | TRBJ2-3 | TRBV27 | 14
CASSLGLARPDTGELFF | . | TRBJ2-2 | TRBV5-6 | 17
CASSAHTGELFF | . | TRBJ2-2 | TRBV9 | 12
CASDRARGEQFF | . | TRBJ2-1 | TRBV2 | 12
CASSPNSGGISYEQYF | . | TRBJ2-7 | TRBV5-1 | 16
CASSLAQRRGLAGGRGYEQYF | many | TRBJ2-7 | TRBV7-2 | 21
CASSPSLGRAFNEQFF | . | TRBJ2-1 | TRBV7-2 | 16
CASFDRGYEQYF | . | TRBJ2-7 | TRBV28 | 12
CASSSGGYNEQFF | . | TRBJ2-1 | TRBV7-7 | 13
CASSLRLGRRSNQPQHF | . | TRBJ1-5 | TRBV11-2 | 17
CASSPTVATEAFF | . | TRBJ1-1 | TRBV5-1 | 13
CASSFPPRPPYEQYF | . | TRBJ2-7 | TRBV7-7 | 15
CSVDEGTYGYTF | . | TRBJ1-2 | TRBV29-1 | 12
CASSFLQETQYF | . | TRBJ2-5 | TRBV7-6 | 12
CASGLVLGGRNTEAFF | once | TRBJ1-1 | TRBV12-5 | 16
CASSKLGTGIMNTEAFF | . | TRBJ1-1 | TRBV19 | 17
CASSAGLAATGEQFF | . | TRBJ2-1 | TRBV9 | 15
CASSPSRSDTQYF | . | TRBJ2-3 | TRBV18 | 13